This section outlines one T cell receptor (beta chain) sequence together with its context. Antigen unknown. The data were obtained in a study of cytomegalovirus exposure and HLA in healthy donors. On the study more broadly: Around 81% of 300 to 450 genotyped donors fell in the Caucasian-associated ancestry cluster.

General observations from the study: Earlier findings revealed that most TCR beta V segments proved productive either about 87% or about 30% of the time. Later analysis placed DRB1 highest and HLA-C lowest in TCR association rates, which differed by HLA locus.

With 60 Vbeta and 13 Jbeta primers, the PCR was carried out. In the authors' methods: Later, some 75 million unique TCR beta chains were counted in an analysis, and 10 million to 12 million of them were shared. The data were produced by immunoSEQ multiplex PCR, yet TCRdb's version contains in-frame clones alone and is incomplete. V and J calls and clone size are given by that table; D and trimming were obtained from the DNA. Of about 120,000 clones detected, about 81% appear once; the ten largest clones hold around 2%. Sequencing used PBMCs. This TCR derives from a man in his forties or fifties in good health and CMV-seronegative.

The CDR3 spells CASSYMSGEQYF. DNA of the CDR3: TGTGCCAGCAGTTACATGTCGGGCGAGCAGTACTTC. The rearrangement joins TRBV6-5 to TRBJ2-7; D not certain. Trimming took off 2 bases at V and 6 bases at J, with 8 bases between the two ends. This CDR3 is 12 amino acids long. Germline lookup yields CDR1 MNHEY and CDR2 SVGAGI.